The clone carrying this T cell receptor beta chain came up many times. What it binds is unknown. TCRdb redid the calling of the 5' RACE reads with MiXCR, one entry per CDR3 protein. Among 200,000 to 300,000 distinct CDR3 sequences, 3.6% were seen once, and the ten largest hold around a fifth. Trimming removed 1 base from V and 4 bases from J, with 7 bases in between. The CDR3 loop spans 14 amino acids. This record comes from a study of T cells after yellow fever vaccination. Study background: Researchers used SMART-Seq v4 Ultra Low Input to prepare fractions that had low cell numbers.

The study's findings and limits: FACS-sorted repertoires might harbor abundant contaminating clonotypes from the bulk population. Clonotypes found in both CD4 and CD8 compartments made up a small share. At under 98% for CD4 and just over 85% for CD8, most primary-vaccination clones showed up again after the booster.

The V and J genes are TRBV12-3 or TRBV12-4 and TRBJ2-2; possible D gene TRBD1, 6 bases. The clonotype comes from a man between 18 and 29 years old who received the YFV17D yellow fever vaccine. The sample was PBMCs, taken 15 days after the yellow fever booster vaccination. The DNA for the CDR3 is TGTGCCAGCAGTTTAGAGGGGGTCACCGGGGAGCTGTTTTTT. This encodes CASSLEGVTGELFF.